This entry is about one T cell receptor beta chain. Its antigen is undetermined. The germline V and J ends were trimmed by 0 bases and 5 bases, with 14 bases remaining between them. This CDR3 region has 16 residues. Per germline, CDR1 PRHDT and CDR2 FYEKMQ (reference sequence). The data are from a study of T cells in localized non-small cell lung cancer. Study-level findings and limits: Median about 56 top-100 tumor clones were shared with paired adjacent lung. Clonality of T cells reached its maximum in uninvolved adjacent lung, surpassing tumor.

The data were produced by immunoSEQ multiplex PCR, yet TCRdb's version contains in-frame clones alone and is incomplete. The sample records around 70,000 clones, roughly 90% being singletons. The TCR sequence derives from a male donor older than 55 with stage III squamous cell lung carcinoma. This material consisted of peripheral blood, taken before any cancer treatment. The rearrangement joins TRBV13 to TRBJ2-4; D uncertain. CDR3 nucleotide sequence: TGTGCCAGCAGCTTAGGCCCAGTAGAGTTTGAAAACATTCAGTACTTC. Encoded protein: CASSLGPVEFENIQYF. Combining the CDR3 with reference TRBV13 and TRBJ2-4 gives the whole variable domain AAGVIQSPRHLIKEKRETATLKCYPIPRHDTVYWYQQGPGQDPQFLISFYEKMQSDKGSIPDRFSAQQFSDYHSELNMSSLELGDSALYFCASSLGPVEFENIQYFGAGTRLSVL.